This T cell receptor beta chain was captured in a study of cytomegalovirus exposure and HLA in healthy donors. Findings and caveats of the study: Indistinguishability led to the exclusion of some V segments, TRBV6-2 and TRBV6-3 included. High specificity and sensitivity for cytomegalovirus status were reported for the classifier.

Both 60 Vbeta primers and 13 Jbeta primers went into the PCR. Profiling relied on immunoSEQ multiplex PCR, and the TCRdb table lists in-frame clones only, not all of them. The sample records about 150,000 clones, more than 7.5% being singletons. The V gene lost 6 bases and the J gene lost 9 bases, with 12 bases spanning the gap. The CDR3 is 13 residues long. Germline V gives CDR1 WNHNN, CDR2 SYGVQD (reference sequence). This clone was observed a handful of times. As yet, its antigen is unknown. The source is a man aged 50 to 60 in good health and CMV-seronegative. Sequencing used PBMCs. This sequence joins TRBV10-1 and TRBJ1-6; D not certain. The CDR3 protein is CASSRSEGSPLHF. The CDR3 coding sequence is TGCGCCAGCAGCCGGAGCGAGGGTTCACCCCTCCACTTT.